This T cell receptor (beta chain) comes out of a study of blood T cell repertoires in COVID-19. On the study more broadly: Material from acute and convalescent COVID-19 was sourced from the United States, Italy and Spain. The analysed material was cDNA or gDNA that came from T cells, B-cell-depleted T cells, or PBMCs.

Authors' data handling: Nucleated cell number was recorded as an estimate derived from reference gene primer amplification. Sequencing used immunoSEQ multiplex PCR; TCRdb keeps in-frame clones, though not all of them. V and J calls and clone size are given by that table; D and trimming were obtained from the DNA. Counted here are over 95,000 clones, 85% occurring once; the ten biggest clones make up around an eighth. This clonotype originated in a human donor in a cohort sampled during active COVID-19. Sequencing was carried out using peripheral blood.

CDR3 sequence: CASSLRRGWSDTQYF. CDR3 DNA sequence: TGCGCCAGCAGCTTGCGGCGGGGTTGGTCAGATACGCAGTATTTT. The chain uses TRBV5-1 and TRBJ2-3, with D possibly TRBD2 on 6 matching bases. This CDR3 is built from 15 residues. Trimming took 1 base from V and 4 from J, leaving 13 bases between them. Per the germline V gene, CDR1 is SGHRS and CDR2 is YFSETQ.